The sequence of this TCR beta chain was determined in a study of beta chain features in type 1 diabetes. Study-level points and caveats: There were fewer insertions and more deletions at the VDJ junctions of type 1 diabetes patients. Moderately but significantly shorter TCRB CDR3s were found in Type 1 diabetes patients in all four CD4+ subsets. Cells with high TCR expression could be over-represented by cDNA sequencing.

Expressed TCRB transcripts were sequenced, since all the RNA that had been isolated was reverse transcribed. Clones were sequenced by immunoSEQ multiplex PCR, and TCRdb holds only the in-frame ones, with some missing. The sample has roughly 260,000 clones; approximately 20% are singletons. The germline V gene has CDR1 MGHDK and CDR2 SYGVNS. The CDR3 loop spans 14 amino acids. V lost 8 bases and J lost 2; bases outside the gene matches: 7. Comments on this clone: The antigen remains undetermined.

The clonotype comes from a woman aged 40 to 50 with type 1 diabetes. The chain employs TRBV25-1 and TRBJ2-7; 9 bases map to TRBD1. The sample was naive CD4+ T cells from blood. CDR3 loop: CASARGTGPYEQYF. CDR3 DNA sequence: TGTGCCAGCGCCCGGGGGACAGGGCCCTACGAGCAGTACTTC.